This section outlines one T cell receptor beta chain sequence together with its context. Its antigen is not known. This sample was taken from a study of T cell responses to AZD1222 COVID-19 vaccine. Broader study findings: Among vaccine-associated CD4 TCRs, coverage spanned spike, with dominance at 160-218 and 743-854. Donors in the cohort were predominantly white British and more often female, and clonal diversity was possibly underestimated.

Clones were sequenced by immunoSEQ multiplex PCR, and TCRdb holds only the in-frame ones, with some missing. The sample contains some 110,000 clones, roughly nine tenths of which appear only once. Looked up from germline, CDR1 is SGHTA and CDR2 is FQGNSA. There are 15 residues in the CDR3. V shed 5 bases, J shed 4 bases, and the junction held 4 bases outside the gene matches. The chain links TRBV7-2 to TRBJ2-1, with 11 bases lining up with TRBD2. The origin of this receptor is an adult who received the AZD1222 COVID-19 vaccine. The source material was peripheral blood, sampled 28 days after the second AZD1222 dose. The CDR3 region is CASSPGTSGYNEQFF. The CDR3 DNA follows: TGTGCCAGCAGCCCCGGGACTAGCGGATACAATGAGCAGTTCTTC.